This T cell receptor beta chain came from a study of T cells in Graves' hyperthyroidism and ophthalmopathy. This clonotype came up many times. The CDR3 is made up of 14 amino acids. Looked up from germline, CDR1 is KGHSH and CDR2 is LQKENI. The V and J ends lost 3 bases and 2 bases respectively, with 9 bases between them. TCR beta CDR3 regions were amplified from RNA. First-round RT-PCR with HTBI primers amplified the TCR CDR3 region. TCRdb itself ran the multiplex PCR reads through MiXCR, one entry per CDR3 protein. The sample carries 600,000 or so distinct CDR3 sequences, around 14% recorded once. This chain uses TRBV18 with TRBJ2-3; D may be TRBD1 (5 bases). This receptor was taken from a woman aged 18-29 years with Graves' ophthalmopathy. Material for sequencing was blood. This chain's CDR3 is CASSPDISTDTQYF. The DNA for the CDR3 is TGTGCCAGCTCACCGGACATCTCCACAGATACGCAGTATTTT.